The 26 T cell receptor beta chains given below trace back to one sample, sequenced in a study of T cells in women clearing cervical HPV infection (dated by TCRdb to between 2018 and 2020). The library was made by the immunoSEQ multiplex PCR assay. Not all clones reach the TCRdb copy of this immuneACCESS table, which keeps in-frame sequences only. Checked studies attribute under half of the gap to unresolved V genes and leave the rest unexplained. Per the sample table, the count is some 40,000 clones. Clones ranked in the top ten supply approximately 6% of the sample. Sequences were obtained from blood buffy coat. All receptors derive from a woman aged 18-69 years with a cervical HPV16 infection that either progressed to CIN3+ or cleared (not recorded which).

The CDR3 is CASSLNEQFF. The covered CDR3 bases are TGTGCCAGCAGCCTCAATGAG. The chain joins TRBV2 to TRBJ2-1; no firm D call. From the germline J gene comes the end of the CDR3, since the read stops 3 residues before it. This CDR3 is 10 amino acids long. The V and J ends lost 6 bases and 6 bases respectively, with 3 bases between them. The germline V gene has CDR1 SNHLY and CDR2 FYNNEI.

Points on this clone: The missing CDR3 end, 3 residues past where the read stops, is filled in from the germline J gene. The chain joins TRBV7-9 to TRBJ2-7, with D unresolved. The CDR3 covers 12 residues. Germline assignment: CDR1 SEHNR and CDR2 FQNEAQ (reference sequence). Trimming stripped 1 base from V and 5 bases from J, with 6 bases between. The CDR3 sequence is CASSLGSNEQYF. CDR3 bases read: TGTGCCAGCAGCTTAGGTTCAAACGAG.

Of note for this clone: The CDR3 end lies 3 residues beyond the end of the read and is filled in from the germline J gene. This specimen includes other DNA sequences encoding the same CDR3. V is TRBV18 and J is TRBJ2-1, with 11 bases identical to TRBD2. In germline, CDR1 is KGHSH, CDR2 LQKENI. The CDR3 totals 19 residues. The J segment lost 4 bases and the V segment lost 3 bases, leaving 14 bases of the junction unmatched. Here the CDR3 reads CASSPSPPGLAGGYNEQFF. Incomplete CDR3 DNA: TGTGCCAGCTCACCCTCACCGCCGGGGCTAGCGGGGGGTTACAATGAG.

Turning to this clone: The read gets to within 3 residues of the CDR3 end, and the germline J gene fills in the rest. The chain employs TRBV9 and TRBJ1-1; D might be TRBD1 (6 bases). This CDR3 is built from 15 residues. Trimming took off 0 bases at V and 6 bases at J, with 15 bases between the two ends. Per the germline V gene, CDR1 is SGDLS and CDR2 is YYNGEE. CDR3 residues: CASSVDSRGGAEAFF. CDR3 bases read: TGTGCCAGCAGCGTAGATTCCAGGGGCGGCGCTGAA.

The CDR3 is CATQGQVQETQYF. Incomplete CDR3 DNA: TGTGCCACCCAGGGACAAGTCCAAGAGACG. This chain links TRBV2 with TRBJ2-3; weak D call: TRBD1 (6 bases). The DNA ends 3 residues before the CDR3 does, and the rest of the CDR3 is filled in from the germline J gene. This CDR3 contains 13 residues. Germline V gene sequence: CDR1 SNHLY, CDR2 FYNNEI.

As to this clone: The sequenced fragment ends 3 residues before the CDR3 boundary, so the rest is inferred from the germline J gene. The chain uses TRBV12-3 or TRBV12-4 and TRBJ2-6, with 9 nucleotides matching TRBD2. This CDR3 has 19 amino acids. V shed 3 bases and J 0 bases; nucleotides not matched to a gene: 9. The CDR3 bases that were read are TGTGCCAGCAGTTTGGTCTTAGCGGGGGCCTTCTCTGGGGCCAACGTC. This sequence encodes CASSLVLAGAFSGANV. The whole CDR3 sequence reads CASSLVLAGAFSGANVLTF.

Remarks on this clone: The read ends 3 residues early relative to the CDR3; the germline J gene fills the gap. The chain has TRBV20-1 and TRBJ2-3; the D is unclear. V lost 0 bases, J lost 0 bases, and 7 bases lay in between. The germline V gene encodes CDR1 DFQATT and CDR2 SNEGSKA (reference sequence). This CDR3 has 14 residues. The CDR3 sequence: CSARDSSSTDTQYF. The DNA read from the CDR3 is TGCAGTGCTAGAGATTCGTCCAGCACAGATACG.

About this clone itself: The sequence runs out 3 residues before the end of the CDR3; the remainder is reconstructed from the germline J gene. The V and J genes are TRBV5-5 and TRBJ1-1; no clear D gene. From germline, CDR1 is SGHKS and CDR2 YYEKEE (reference sequence). The CDR3 runs to 14 residues. Here the CDR3 reads CASSLTAKNLTAFF. The CDR3 DNA, read in part, is TGTGCCAGCAGCTTGACAGCAAAAAACCTCACG.

In regard to this clone: Read coverage stops 3 residues before the CDR3 terminus; the germline J gene supplies the remainder. The V and J genes are TRBV5-1 and TRBJ1-2; TRBD1 matches at 9 bases. The CDR3 covers 16 residues. The germline gives CDR1 SGHRS, CDR2 YFSETQ. The CDR3 spells CASSLGTGMGHRGYTF. CDR3 bases read: TGCGCCAGCAGCTTAGGGACAGGGATGGGCCACCGAGGC.

For this clone: The sequence runs out 3 residues before the end of the CDR3; the remainder is reconstructed from the germline J gene. The chain links TRBV20-1 to TRBJ1-1; unclear D gene. CDR3 size: 12 residues. Germline CDR1 DFQATT, CDR2 SNEGSKA (reference sequence). CDR3 DNA, as far as it was read: TGCAGTGCTAGAGATGGACTGCTTCAA. Its translation is CSARDGLLQ. The entire CDR3 protein reads CSARDGLLQAFF.

A note on this clone: The read gets to within 3 residues of the CDR3 end, and the germline J gene fills in the rest. The rearrangement links TRBV30 to TRBJ2-7; the match to TRBD1 covers 8 bases. CDR3 length: 16 residues. Trimming cost V 2 bases and J 5 bases; bases outside gene matches: 14. From germline, CDR1 is GTSNPN and CDR2 SVGIG (reference sequence). CDR3 bases read: TGTGCCTGGAGTACCGGGACAGGATTCGGAAAGGACGAG. The encoded protein is CAWSTGTGFGKDE. The full CDR3 protein is CAWSTGTGFGKDEQYF.

Remarks on this clone: The read halts 3 residues ahead of the CDR3 end, with the missing end drawn from the germline J gene. The genes are TRBV30 and TRBJ2-7; TRBD1 matches at 9 bases. This CDR3 is 12 amino acids long. From germline, CDR1 is GTSNPN and CDR2 SVGIG (reference sequence). After removal of 7 bases from V and 5 bases from J, the junction contained 6 bases not matched to a gene. The CDR3 protein is CASRDRAHEQYF. CDR3 DNA (partial): TGTGCCTCCCGGGACAGGGCCCACGAG.

As concerns this clone: The read terminates 3 residues before the CDR3 end, so the remaining end is supplied by the germline J gene. The rearrangement joins TRBV2 to TRBJ1-1; 10 bases are a match to TRBD1. The germline CDR1 and CDR2 sequences are SNHLY and FYNNEI. V shed 6 bases, J shed 6 bases, and the junction held 10 bases outside the gene matches. CDR3 length equals 15 residues. CDR3 sequence: CASRRDRGGYAEAFF. Partial CDR3 DNA: TGTGCCAGCAGGAGGGACAGGGGCGGGTACGCTGAA.

As concerns this clone: The observed sequence ends 3 residues before the CDR3 terminus, with the missing tail filled in from the germline J gene. The rearrangement uses TRBV5-5 and TRBJ2-1, with D possibly being TRBD2 (6 bases). Germline V gives CDR1 SGHKS, CDR2 YYEKEE (reference sequence). The CDR3 has 15 amino acids. The ends were cut back, 3 bases at V and 0 bases at J, with 10 bases in the middle. CDR3 DNA, as far as it was read: TGTGCCAGCAGCTCGACTAGTTCCTCCTACAATGAG. Translation: CASSSTSSSYNE. The complete CDR3 reads CASSSTSSSYNEQFF.

Turning to this clone: The missing CDR3 end, 3 residues past where the read stops, is filled in from the germline J gene. V usage is TRBV19 and J usage is TRBJ1-2; D is possibly TRBD1 (6 bases). Germline values: CDR1 LNHDA, CDR2 SQIVND (reference sequence). The CDR3 consists of 12 residues. Incomplete CDR3 DNA: TGTGCCAGTAGTAAGGGGGAGTACGAC. Encoded protein: CASSKGEYD. The whole CDR3 reads CASSKGEYDYTF.

For this clone: The sequenced fragment ends 3 residues before the CDR3 boundary, so the rest is inferred from the germline J gene. The rearrangement joins TRBV20-1 to TRBJ1-2; unclear D gene. The germline CDR1 and CDR2 sequences are DFQATT and SNEGSKA (reference sequence). Deletions cut 0 bases from V and 3 bases from J, with 11 bases between. CDR3 length: 14 amino acids. The sequenced CDR3 bases are TGCAGTGCTAGAGATGGGCAGGACTACTATGGC. It specifies CSARDGQDYYG. The whole CDR3 sequence is CSARDGQDYYGYTF.

On this clone itself: The sequenced fragment ends 3 residues before the CDR3 boundary, so the rest is inferred from the germline J gene. The rearrangement links TRBV6-2 or TRBV6-3 to TRBJ1-2; 7 nucleotides agree with TRBD1. The ends lost 4 bases at V and 2 bases at J; junction bases unmatched: 7. Germline V gene lookup returns CDR1 MNHEY and CDR2 SVGEGT. The CDR3 runs 15 residues. CDR3 bases read: TGTGCCAGCAGTTCCTACAGGGGCCAAAACTATGGC. Amino acid sequence: CASSSYRGQNYG. The full CDR3 reads CASSSYRGQNYGYTF.

About this clone: The read falls 3 residues short of the CDR3 end, and the missing part is taken from the germline J gene. The chain recombines TRBV7-9 with TRBJ2-7; TRBD2 is a possible D gene (5 bases). Germline V gene data show CDR1 as SEHNR and CDR2 as FQNEAQ (reference sequence). The V end lost 5 bases, the J end lost 6 bases, and 11 bases lay between the germline ends. CDR3 length: 12 residues. The DNA read from the CDR3 is TGTGCCAGCAGCCCTCCCGCGGGCGAG. Translated: CASSPPAGE. The full CDR3 reads CASSPPAGEQYF.

A remark on this clone: The read halts 3 residues ahead of the CDR3 end, with the missing end drawn from the germline J gene. Other DNA sequences within the sample encode an identical CDR3. The chain recombines TRBV10-3 with TRBJ1-2, with 8 bases matching TRBD1. CDR1 is ENHRY, CDR2 SYGVKD, per germline. The CDR3 runs to 13 residues. CDR3 amino acids: CAISPLTGVGYTF. The part of the CDR3 DNA that was read is TGTGCCATCAGTCCCCTGACAGGGGTAGGC.

In the case of this clone: The read gets to within 3 residues of the CDR3 end, and the germline J gene fills in the rest. The chain has TRBV20-1 and TRBJ2-3, with 10 bases aligning to TRBD1. The germline CDR1 and CDR2 sequences are DFQATT and SNEGSKA (reference sequence). The J segment lost 5 bases and the V segment lost 1 base, leaving 6 bases of the junction unmatched. The CDR3 covers 15 residues. The CDR3 protein is CSARADRGPVDTQYF. CDR3 bases read: TGCAGTGCTAGAGCCGACAGGGGGCCGGTAGATACG.

Of note for this clone: The read terminates 3 residues before the CDR3 end, so the remaining end is supplied by the germline J gene. This rearrangement joins TRBV20-1 to TRBJ2-2, with TRBD1 identical over 9 bases. From germline, CDR1 is DFQATT and CDR2 SNEGSKA (reference sequence). CDR3 length: 13 amino acids. CDR3 sequence reads: CSAIGQGSEKLFF. The DNA read from the CDR3 is TGCAGTGCTATAGGACAGGGGTCTGAAAAG.

A word on this clone: The read ends 3 residues early relative to the CDR3; the germline J gene fills the gap. The chain uses TRBV12-3 or TRBV12-4 and TRBJ2-2, with 10 bases identical to TRBD1. The ends lost 6 bases at V and 4 bases at J; junction bases unmatched: 11. The length of the CDR3 is 17 residues. The part of the CDR3 DNA that was read is TGTGCCAGCAGCTTTACTCGGACAGGGGGAATCACCGGGGAG. This gives the protein CASSFTRTGGITGE. The full CDR3 reads CASSFTRTGGITGELFF.

A note on this clone: The read ends 3 residues early relative to the CDR3; the germline J gene fills the gap. This chain joins TRBV19 and TRBJ1-2; TRBD1 is a possible D gene (5 bases). CDR1 LNHDA and CDR2 SQIVND come from the germline V gene (reference sequence). This CDR3 has 15 amino acids. CDR3 sequence: CASKGLAGGGDTYTF. The covered CDR3 bases are TGTGCCAGTAAGGGACTAGCGGGAGGTGGGGATACC.

Comment on this clone: The read ends 3 residues shy of where the CDR3 ends; the end is completed using the germline J gene. The chain is built from TRBV7-2 and TRBJ1-2; no clear D gene. The CDR3 runs 14 residues. Looked up from germline, CDR1 is SGHTA and CDR2 is FQGNSA. CDR3 DNA (partial): TGTGCCAGCAGGAAGCGGGAGGGCACAGATACC. Translated: CASRKREGTDT. The complete CDR3 reads CASRKREGTDTYTF.

As concerns this clone: The observed sequence ends 3 residues before the CDR3 terminus, with the missing tail filled in from the germline J gene. V usage is TRBV20-1 and J usage is TRBJ1-2, with D possibly being TRBD1 (5 bases). The CDR3 contains 15 residues. The germline V gene encodes CDR1 DFQATT and CDR2 SNEGSKA (reference sequence). V lost 4 bases to trimming and J lost 6 bases, with 21 bases between them. The CDR3 bases that were read are TGCAGTGCTAAACACCGGGACTCCGGACTCGATGGC. Protein sequence: CSAKHRDSGLDG. The CDR3, in full, reads CSAKHRDSGLDGYTF.

Comments on this clone: The sequence runs out 3 residues before the end of the CDR3; the remainder is reconstructed from the germline J gene. The genes are TRBV7-9 and TRBJ2-4, with a tentative D call TRBD2 (5 bases). Germline CDR1 is SEHNR and CDR2 is FQNEAQ (reference sequence). CDR3 length equals 15 residues. The CDR3 reads CASSSLRQEVRGQYF. CDR3 DNA (partial): TGTGCCAGCAGCTCACTGCGCCAGGAGGTACGTGGT.